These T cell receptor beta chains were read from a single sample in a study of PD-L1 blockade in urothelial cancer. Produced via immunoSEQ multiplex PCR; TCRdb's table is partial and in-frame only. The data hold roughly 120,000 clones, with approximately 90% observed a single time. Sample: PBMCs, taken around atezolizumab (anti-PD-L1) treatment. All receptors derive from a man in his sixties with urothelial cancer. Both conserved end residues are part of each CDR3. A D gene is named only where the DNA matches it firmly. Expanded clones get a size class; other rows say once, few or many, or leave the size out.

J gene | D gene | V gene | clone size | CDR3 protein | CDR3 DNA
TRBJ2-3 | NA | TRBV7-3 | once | CASSLSTGIDTDTQYF | TGTGCCAGCAGCTTAAGTACGGGGATAGATACAGATACGCAGTATTTT
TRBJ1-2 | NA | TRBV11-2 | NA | CASSPSRQAPSYGYTF | TGTGCCAGCAGCCCTTCCCGACAGGCCCCATCCTATGGCTACACCTTC
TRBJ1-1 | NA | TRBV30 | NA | CACRKREGLNTEAFF | TGTGCCTGCAGGAAACGGGAGGGTTTGAACACTGAAGCTTTCTTT
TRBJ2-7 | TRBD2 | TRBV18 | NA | CASSPTQLAGYEQYF | TGTGCCAGCTCACCAACGCAACTAGCGGGGTACGAGCAGTACTTC
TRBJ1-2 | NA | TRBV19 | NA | CASSIRGGEYGYTF | TGTGCCAGTAGTATACGAGGGGGAGAATATGGCTACACCTTC
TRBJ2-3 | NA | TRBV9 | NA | CASSVGSLPDTQYF | TGTGCCAGCAGCGTAGGGAGTCTTCCCGATACGCAGTATTTT
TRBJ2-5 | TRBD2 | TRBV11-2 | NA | CASSSRTSQETQYF | TGTGCCAGCAGCTCGCGGACTAGTCAGGAGACCCAGTACTTC
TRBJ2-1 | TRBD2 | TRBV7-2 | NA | CASSWSGGAAQFF | TGTGCCAGCAGCTGGTCGGGGGGAGCGGCTCAGTTCTTC
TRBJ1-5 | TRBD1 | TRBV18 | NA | CASSPTGGRSNQPQHF | TGTGCCAGCTCACCGACAGGGGGGCGTAGCAATCAGCCCCAGCATTTT
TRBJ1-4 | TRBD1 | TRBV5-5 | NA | CASSPGTGPEKLFF | TGTGCCAGCAGTCCCGGGACAGGGCCCGAAAAACTGTTTTTT
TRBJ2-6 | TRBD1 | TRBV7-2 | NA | CASTSRDRANSGANVLTF | TGTGCCAGCACCTCTAGGGACAGGGCCAACTCTGGGGCCAACGTCCTGACTTTC
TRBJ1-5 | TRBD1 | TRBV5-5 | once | CASSPGTGGAGQPQHF | TGTGCCAGCAGCCCCGGGACAGGGGGCGCGGGTCAGCCCCAGCATTTT
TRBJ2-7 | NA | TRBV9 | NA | CASSEQASSSYEQYF | TGTGCCAGCAGCGAACAGGCTTCCAGCTCCTACGAGCAGTACTTC
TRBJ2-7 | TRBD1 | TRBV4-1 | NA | CASSPRDRGAEQYF | TGCGCCAGCAGCCCACGGGACAGGGGAGCCGAGCAGTACTTC
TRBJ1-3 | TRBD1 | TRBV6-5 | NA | CASSYRGQGPGNTIYF | TGTGCCAGCAGTTACCGGGGACAGGGCCCTGGAAACACCATATATTTT
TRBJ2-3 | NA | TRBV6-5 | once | CASSYSTGDTQYF | TGTGCCAGCAGTTACTCGACCGGGGATACGCAGTATTTT
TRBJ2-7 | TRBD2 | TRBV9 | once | CASSVAPGAGGPGEQYF | TGTGCCAGCAGCGTGGCCCCCGGAGCGGGAGGGCCGGGGGAGCAGTACTTC
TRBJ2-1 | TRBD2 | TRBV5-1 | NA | CASSLALSGRTEQFF | TGCGCCAGCAGCTTGGCCCTTAGCGGGAGGACTGAGCAGTTCTTC
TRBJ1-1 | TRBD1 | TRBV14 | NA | CASSQDIPGTGATEAFF | TGTGCCAGCAGCCAGGATATTCCCGGGACAGGGGCAACTGAAGCTTTCTTT
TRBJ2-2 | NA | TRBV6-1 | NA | CASSLHSTGELFF | TGTGCCAGCAGTCTACACAGTACCGGGGAGCTGTTTTTT
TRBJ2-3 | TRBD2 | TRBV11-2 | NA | CASSLEGLAGPTDTQYF | TGTGCCAGCAGCTTAGAGGGACTAGCGGGACCCACAGATACGCAGTATTTT
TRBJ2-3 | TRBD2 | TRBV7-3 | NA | CASSFGAGVGDTQYF | TGTGCCAGCAGCTTTGGGGCGGGGGTTGGGGATACGCAGTATTTT
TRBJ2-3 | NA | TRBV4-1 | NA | CASSQAGQSTDTQYF | TGCGCCAGCAGCCAAGCGGGACAAAGCACAGATACGCAGTATTTT
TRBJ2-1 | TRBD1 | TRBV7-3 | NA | CASSRQGRNEQFF | TGTGCCAGCAGCCGACAGGGAAGGAATGAGCAGTTCTTC
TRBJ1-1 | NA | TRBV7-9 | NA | CASSSYDSSGTLFPF | TGTGCCAGCAGCTCATATGACTCCTCCGGGACTCTCTTTCCCTTT
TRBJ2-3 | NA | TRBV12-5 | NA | CASAPGRTDTQYF | TGTGCTAGTGCCCCAGGGAGGACAGATACGCAGTATTTT
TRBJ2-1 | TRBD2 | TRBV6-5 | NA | CASRPGLASSEQFF | TGTGCCAGCAGGCCGGGACTAGCATCCTCTGAGCAGTTCTTC
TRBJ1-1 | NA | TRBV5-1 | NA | CASSNLGVMNTEAFF | TGCGCCAGCAGCAACCTAGGTGTAATGAACACTGAAGCTTTCTTT
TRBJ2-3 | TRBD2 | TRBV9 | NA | CASSVGLAGASQLRGSQYF | TGTGCCAGCAGCGTAGGCCTAGCGGGGGCCTCACAACTCAGAGGATCGCAGTATTTT
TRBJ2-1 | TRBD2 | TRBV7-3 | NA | CASSTQGSGGEQFF | TGTGCCAGCAGCACCCAGGGTTCGGGGGGTGAGCAGTTCTTC
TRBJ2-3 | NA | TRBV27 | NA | CASSLSGTLSTDTQYF | TGTGCCAGCAGTTTATCGGGGACACTAAGCACAGATACGCAGTATTTT
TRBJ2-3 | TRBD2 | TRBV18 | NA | CASSQRLAGTDTQYF | TGTGCCAGCTCACAGAGACTAGCGGGTACAGATACGCAGTATTTT
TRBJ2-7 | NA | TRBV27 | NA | CASRTISIASGEQYF | TGTGCCAGCCGCACGATAAGTATCGCCTCGGGCGAGCAGTACTTC
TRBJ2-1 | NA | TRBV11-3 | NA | CASSYRTGNNEQFF | TGTGCCAGCAGCTATCGAACAGGGAACAATGAGCAGTTCTTC
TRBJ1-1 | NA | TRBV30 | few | CAWSIEGRSMNTEAFF | TGTGCCTGGAGTATTGAGGGAAGAAGCATGAACACTGAAGCTTTCTTT
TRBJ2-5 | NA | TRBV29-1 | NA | CSALGNRASETQYF | TGCAGCGCCCTTGGCAACAGGGCTTCCGAGACCCAGTACTTC
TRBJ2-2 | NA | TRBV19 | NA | CASSISLLTTNTGELFF | TGTGCCAGTAGTATAAGTCTCTTGACTACGAACACCGGGGAGCTGTTTTTT
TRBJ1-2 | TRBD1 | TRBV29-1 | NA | CSAFPDRGLDGYTF | TGCAGCGCCTTCCCGGACAGGGGGCTAGATGGCTACACCTTC
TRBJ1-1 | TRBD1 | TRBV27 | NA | CASSSKGQGVNTEAFF | TGTGCCAGCAGTTCGAAGGGACAGGGGGTGAACACTGAAGCTTTCTTT
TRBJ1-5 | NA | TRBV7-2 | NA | CASSATGQTYQPQHF | TGTGCCAGCAGCGCGACAGGCCAGACATATCAGCCCCAGCATTTT
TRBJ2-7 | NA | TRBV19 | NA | CASSTGTHYEQYF | TGTGCCAGTAGTACCGGGACACACTACGAGCAGTACTTC
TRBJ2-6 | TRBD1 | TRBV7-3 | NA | CASSLTKGAGANVLTF | TGTGCCAGCAGCTTAACGAAGGGGGCCGGGGCCAACGTCCTGACTTTC
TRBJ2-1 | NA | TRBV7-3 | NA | CASSPLPGGLYNEQFF | TGTGCCAGCAGCCCCCTCCCGGGCGGGCTCTACAATGAGCAGTTCTTC
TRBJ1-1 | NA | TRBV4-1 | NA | CASSPQWNTEAFF | TGCGCCAGCAGCCCCCAGTGGAACACTGAAGCTTTCTTT
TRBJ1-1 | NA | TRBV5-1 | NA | CASRGGASNTEAFF | TGCGCCAGCCGAGGAGGGGCCTCGAACACTGAAGCTTTCTTT
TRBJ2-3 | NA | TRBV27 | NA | CASSAGTPTPDTQYF | TGTGCCAGCAGTGCAGGGACTCCAACCCCAGATACGCAGTATTTT
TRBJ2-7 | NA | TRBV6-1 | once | CASSEWGQPLYEQYF | TGTGCCAGCAGTGAATGGGGGCAGCCACTCTACGAGCAGTACTTC
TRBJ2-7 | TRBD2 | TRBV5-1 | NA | CASRPTPGTSYEQYF | TGCGCCAGTCGACCTACCCCCGGGACTAGCTACGAGCAGTACTTC
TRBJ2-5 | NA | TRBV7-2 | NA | CASSLSSGAGQETQYF | TGTGCCAGCAGCTTGAGTTCAGGGGCAGGGCAAGAGACCCAGTACTTC